One sample yielded the 17 T cell receptor beta chains listed below, sequenced in a study of cytomegalovirus exposure and HLA in healthy donors. Assay used: immunoSEQ multiplex PCR; TCRdb lists only in-frame clones, some missing. The sample carries about 140,000 clones, around 93% recorded once. Specimen: PBMCs. The receptors were gathered from a man aged 18 to 29 in good health and CMV-seropositive.

This rearrangement joins TRBV5-1 to TRBJ1-2; the D gene is possibly TRBD1 (6 bases). The germline V gene encodes CDR1 SGHRS and CDR2 YFSETQ. Trimming cost V 1 base and J 5 bases, with 12 bases left between them. The CDR3 consists of 14 residues. The CDR3 sequence: CASSLIQGTYGYTF. For the CDR3, the DNA is TGCGCCAGCAGCTTGATTCAGGGGACATATGGCTACACCTTC. The variable domain in full, completed from reference TRBV5-1 and TRBJ1-2, reads KAGVTQTPRYLIKTRGQQVTLSCSPISGHRSVSWYQQTPGQGLQFLFEYFSETQRNKGNFPGRFSGRQFSNSRSEMNVSTLELGDSALYLCASSLIQGTYGYTFGSGTRLTVV.

The genes are TRBV12-5 and TRBJ2-1; TRBD2 matches 7 bases. Germline V lookup: CDR1 LGHNT, CDR2 FRNRAP. J was trimmed by 8 bases and V by 1 base; bases with no gene match: 5. The CDR3 spans 14 residues. Written as DNA, the CDR3 is TGTGCTAGTGGTTTGGCCTCGACTAGCTATGAGCAGTTCTTC. Translation gives CASGLASTSYEQFF.

The rearrangement joins TRBV28 to TRBJ1-1, with D possibly matching TRBD1 (6 bases). The CDR3 length is 14 residues. From germline, CDR1 is MDHEN and CDR2 SYDVKM. V lost 5 bases and J 4 bases, leaving 14 bases between the germline ends. CDR3 protein: CASSPPGGPTEAFF. The CDR3 DNA is TGTGCCAGCAGTCCCCCGGGGGGCCCCACTGAAGCTTTCTTT.

This clone has only a few counts. This chain uses TRBV29-1 with TRBJ2-7; D not resolved. The CDR3 consists of 12 residues. The V gene's germline CDR1 is SQVTM and CDR2 ANQGSEA. The V end was cut by 4 bases, the J end by 3 bases, with 10 bases between. The CDR3 here is CSVVGPGYEQYF. CDR3 sequence (DNA): TGCAGCGTTGTTGGGCCAGGCTACGAGCAGTACTTC.

The chain combines TRBV19 with TRBJ2-7; TRBD2 matches at 7 bases. The CDR3 loop spans 16 amino acids. Per germline, CDR1 LNHDA and CDR2 SQIVND (reference sequence). The junction had 14 bases not matched to a gene; V was cut back by 6 bases and J by 3 bases. Here the CDR3 reads CASRGLGLGADYEQYF. Written as DNA, the CDR3 is TGTGCCAGTAGGGGTCTAGGACTAGGGGCCGACTACGAGCAGTACTTC.

This clone was recorded only once. The rearrangement joins TRBV7-9 to TRBJ2-3; 10 bases are shared with TRBD1. The CDR3 covers 19 residues. Germline-derived CDR1 and CDR2 are SEHNR and FQNEAQ (reference sequence). V shed 5 bases and J 5 bases; nucleotides not matched to a gene: 19. The DNA of the CDR3 is TGTGCCAGCAGCCAAACCCACCCAGGGGACAGGGGATTCGGAGATACGCAGTATTTT. Translation: CASSQTHPGDRGFGDTQYF.

This chain links TRBV2 with TRBJ1-1; the D gene is possibly TRBD1 (6 bases). CDR3 length: 12 residues. Trimming shortened V by 3 bases and J by 5 bases, and 7 bases separated the two germline ends. Germline V lookup: CDR1 SNHLY, CDR2 FYNNEI. Here the CDR3 reads CASSEQGTEAFF. The CDR3 bases are TGTGCCAGCAGTGAGCAGGGGACTGAAGCTTTCTTT.

V gene TRBV10-3 combines with J gene TRBJ2-7; no clear D gene. Trimming took off 4 bases at V and 2 bases at J, with 9 bases between the two ends. CDR3 length: 13 residues. CDR1 ENHRY and CDR2 SYGVKD come from the germline V gene. The CDR3 here is CAISGPGAYEQYF. CDR3 sequence (DNA): TGTGCCATCAGTGGTCCAGGTGCCTACGAGCAGTACTTC.

This chain joins TRBV10-3 and TRBJ2-7; 12 bases align to TRBD2. The CDR3 extends over 13 amino acids. V gave up 4 bases and J gave up 7 bases; unmatched junction bases: 2. CDR1 is ENHRY, CDR2 SYGVKD, per germline. In nucleotides, the CDR3 is TGTGCCATCAGTGGGCTAGCGGGAGGGGAGCAGTACTTC. It encodes CAISGLAGGEQYF.

The V gene is TRBV7-9, the J gene TRBJ1-1; D is unresolved. CDR1 SEHNR and CDR2 FQNEAQ come from the germline V gene (reference sequence). Trimming removed 1 base from V and 0 bases from J, with 9 bases in between. The CDR3 runs to 15 residues. The CDR3, as DNA: TGTGCCAGCAGCTTAGAGGAGGGTATGAACACTGAAGCTTTCTTT. Its translation is CASSLEEGMNTEAFF. Full variable domain (outside the CDR3, taken from reference TRBV7-9 and TRBJ1-1): DTGVSQNPRHKITKRGQNVTFRCDPISEHNRLYWYRQTLGQGPEFLTYFQNEAQLEKSRLLSDRFSAERPKGSFSTLEIQRTEQGDSAMYLCASSLEEGMNTEAFFGQGTRLTVV.

This chain links TRBV28 with TRBJ2-1; TRBD2 matches 12 bases. CDR3 size: 12 residues. CDR1 is MDHEN and CDR2 is SYDVKM in the germline V gene. Trimming cost V 3 bases and J 16 bases; bases outside gene matches: 4. The CDR3 loop reads CASSLTSGSNFF. CDR3 sequence (DNA): TGTGCCAGCAGTTTGACTAGCGGGAGTAACTTCTTC. Looking up the rest from reference TRBV28 and TRBJ2-1 gives the full variable domain: DVKVTQSSRYLVKRTGEKVFLECVQDMDHENMFWYRQDPGLGLRLIYFSYDVKMKEKGDIPEGYSVSREKKERFSLILESASTNQTSMYLCASSLTSGSNFFGPGTRLTVL.

The V gene is TRBV28, the J gene TRBJ2-1; 10 bases are a match to TRBD2. Germline V gives CDR1 MDHEN, CDR2 SYDVKM. V was pared by 2 bases and J by 7 bases, with 14 bases of the junction left unmatched. This CDR3 spans 18 amino acids. The CDR3 is CASSLLRLTTSGPNEQFF. CDR3 nucleotide sequence: TGTGCCAGCAGTTTACTCAGACTAACGACTAGCGGGCCTAATGAGCAGTTCTTC. The whole variable domain, filled in from reference TRBV28 and TRBJ2-1, reads DVKVTQSSRYLVKRTGEKVFLECVQDMDHENMFWYRQDPGLGLRLIYFSYDVKMKEKGDIPEGYSVSREKKERFSLILESASTNQTSMYLCASSLLRLTTSGPNEQFFGPGTRLTVL.

This clone was detected a few times. The V and J genes are TRBV29-1 and TRBJ2-6, with D possibly matching TRBD2 (5 bases). Germline V gene sequence: CDR1 SQVTM, CDR2 ANQGSEA. The CDR3 extends over 18 amino acids. V was clipped by 4 bases and J by 0 bases, with 19 bases between them. CDR3 residues: CSVVGSWETSSGANVLTF. CDR3 nucleotide sequence: TGCAGCGTTGTTGGGTCATGGGAGACCAGCTCTGGGGCCAACGTCCTGACTTTC.

The chain has TRBV2 and TRBJ2-7, with D possibly being TRBD2 (6 bases). CDR1 and CDR2 from the germline V gene are SNHLY and FYNNEI. The V end was cut by 2 bases, the J end by 1 base, with 15 bases between. The CDR3 sequence is 16 residues long. The CDR3 nucleotides read TGTGCCAGCAGTGAACTTTACGGGAGTGGATCCTACGAGCAGTACTTC. It translates to CASSELYGSGSYEQYF.

This chain uses TRBV28 with TRBJ2-3, with D unresolved. V was trimmed by 5 bases and J by 2 bases, leaving 14 bases between them. CDR1 and CDR2 (germline): MDHEN, SYDVKM. The CDR3 spans 15 residues. CDR3 DNA: TGTGCCAGCAGTCCCTGGCAGGTTTACACAGATACGCAGTATTTT. Translating gives CASSPWQVYTDTQYF.

The rearrangement joins TRBV5-1 to TRBJ1-2, with a possible D match to TRBD1 (6 bases). The CDR3 has 13 amino acids. V lost 5 bases to trimming and J lost 4 bases, with 12 bases between them. Per the germline V gene, CDR1 is SGHRS and CDR2 is YFSETQ. CDR3 protein: CASSADRVYGYTF. CDR3 nucleotide sequence: TGCGCCAGCAGTGCGGACAGAGTCTATGGCTACACCTTC. The complete variable domain, with remaining parts taken from reference TRBV5-1 and TRBJ1-2, reads KAGVTQTPRYLIKTRGQQVTLSCSPISGHRSVSWYQQTPGQGLQFLFEYFSETQRNKGNFPGRFSGRQFSNSRSEMNVSTLELGDSALYLCASSADRVYGYTFGSGTRLTVV.

The chain has TRBV5-1 and TRBJ2-7; 13 bases match TRBD2. The V gene's germline CDR1 is SGHRS and CDR2 YFSETQ. J lost 2 bases, V lost 3 bases, and 2 bases had no gene match. This CDR3 is built from 15 residues. Here the CDR3 reads CASSWTSGGPYEQYF. The CDR3, as DNA: TGCGCCAGCAGCTGGACTAGCGGGGGCCCCTACGAGCAGTACTTC.